These 19 T cell receptor beta chains share one sample of origin, sequenced in a study of low-dose radiotherapy and immunotherapy resistance in tumors. TRAV- and TRBV-specific primers were used for first-strand cDNA, which covered alpha and beta chains. The authors ran around 20 PCR cycles to amplify TCRs with a constant-region primer and V-primer adapter. TCRdb fed the reads into MiXCR, producing one record per CDR3 protein. The data hold about 12,000 distinct CDR3 sequences, with 76% observed a single time. Source of these receptors: a human donor with advanced metastatic prostate, ovarian, gallbladder or colorectal cancer (not recorded which). This table probably holds off-target reads from a library built for another chain.

This clonotype was counted a single time. This sequence joins TRBV18 and TRBJ2-1; 9 nucleotides line up with TRBD2. This CDR3 spans 15 amino acids. The V segment lost 3 bases and the J segment 7 bases; nucleotides outside the gene matches: 7. Germline CDR1 KGHSH, CDR2 LQKENI. The CDR3 loop is CASSPVAGAGNEQFF. The CDR3 nucleotides read TGTGCCAGCTCACCGGTAGCGGGAGCTGGAAATGAGCAGTTCTTC.

V gene TRBV7-8 combines with J gene TRBJ2-4; 7 bases line up with TRBD2. Germline V gene lookup returns CDR1 SGHVS and CDR2 FQNEAQ. The V and J ends lost 5 bases and 1 base, in that order; junction bases with no gene match: 14. This CDR3 spans 18 amino acids. CDR3 nucleotides: TGTGCCAGCAGCATTCTTCCGACTAGCTCTCTGGCCAAAAACATTCAGTACTTC. It encodes CASSILPTSSLAKNIQYF. Complete variable domain (other parts from reference TRBV7-8 and TRBJ2-4): GAGVSQSPRYKVAKRGQDVALRCDPISGHVSLFWYQQALGQGPEFLTYFQNEAQLDKSGLPSDRFFAERPEGSVSTLKIQRTQQEDSAVYLCASSILPTSSLAKNIQYFGAGTRLSVL.

This chain uses TRBV28 with TRBJ1-4; 11 positions agree with TRBD1. Unmatched junction bases numbered 3, after V lost 5 bases and J lost 7 bases. Germline V gene lookup returns CDR1 MDHEN and CDR2 SYDVKM. The CDR3 is 14 amino acids. In nucleotides, the CDR3 is TGTGCCAGCAGTCTGGGACAGGGGGGTGAAAAACTGTTTTTT. This codes for CASSLGQGGEKLFF.

This chain connects TRBV29-1 to TRBJ2-3; 8 bases map to TRBD2. CDR1 is SQVTM and CDR2 is ANQGSEA in the germline V gene. This CDR3 has 13 residues. Losses at the gene ends were 4 bases for V and 5 bases for J; bases not matched to a gene: 5. CDR3: CSVGREVRDTQYF. CDR3 bases: TGCAGCGTTGGGCGGGAGGTGAGAGATACGCAGTATTTT.

The chain recombines TRBV11-2 with TRBJ1-2; no reliable D call. Germline V CDR1 and CDR2: SGHAT, FQNNGV. This CDR3 contains 15 residues. Trimming removed 1 base at V and 0 bases at J, with 9 bases between. The DNA of the CDR3 is TGTGCCAGCAGCTTAGCCTCTGTCACTAACTATGGCTACACCTTC. This encodes CASSLASVTNYGYTF.

This chain uses TRBV28 with TRBJ2-3, with 7 bases aligning to TRBD2. Trimming took 4 bases from V and 4 from J; bases not matched to a gene: 11. Germline V gene lookup returns CDR1 MDHEN and CDR2 SYDVKM. The CDR3 spans 16 residues. CDR3 sequence reads: CASSSGTAGEADTQYF. The CDR3 DNA sequence: TGTGCCAGCAGTTCCGGCACGGCGGGAGAGGCAGATACGCAGTATTTT.

The V gene is TRBV19, the J gene TRBJ1-3; D is possibly TRBD1 (6 bases). The germline V gene encodes CDR1 LNHDA and CDR2 SQIVND (reference sequence). The CDR3 contains 13 residues. Trimming took 4 bases from V and 2 from J, leaving 6 bases between them. Written as DNA, the CDR3 is TGTGCCAGTAGTAGGGGGCCTGGAAACACCATATATTTT. It translates to CASSRGPGNTIYF. The full variable domain, with the rest looked up from reference TRBV19 and TRBJ1-3, is DGGITQSPKYLFRKEGQNVTLSCEQNLNHDAMYWYRQDPGQGLRLIYYSQIVNDFQKGDIAEGYSVSREKKESFPLTVTSAQKNPTAFYLCASSRGPGNTIYFGEGSWLTVV.

The rearrangement links TRBV5-4 to TRBJ2-6; D uncertain. With 0 bases removed from V and 1 base from J, the gap between germline ends came to 5 bases. In germline, CDR1 is SGHNT, CDR2 YYREEE (reference sequence). The CDR3 contains 15 residues. CDR3 amino acids: CASSLAASGANVLTF. The CDR3 DNA sequence: TGTGCCAGCAGCTTGGCGGCGTCTGGGGCCAACGTCCTGACTTTC. The full variable domain, its missing parts supplied by reference TRBV5-4 and TRBJ2-6, is ETGVTQSPTHLIKTRGQQVTLRCSSQSGHNTVSWYQQALGQGPQFIFQYYREEENGRGNFPPRFSGLQFPNYSSELNVNALELDDSALYLCASSLAASGANVLTFGAGSRLTVL.

This clonotype has only a few counts. The V and J genes are TRBV28 and TRBJ2-7; the D is unclear. The V gene lost 3 bases and the J gene lost 1 base, with 7 bases spanning the gap. CDR1 and CDR2 (germline): MDHEN, SYDVKM. There are 13 residues in the CDR3. CDR3 DNA sequence: TGTGCCAGCAGTTTCACTCGTTCCTACGAGCAGTACTTC. Amino acid sequence: CASSFTRSYEQYF.

V is TRBV20-1 and J is TRBJ2-2, with TRBD2 as a possible D gene (5 bases). The germline V and J ends were trimmed by 6 bases and 4 bases, with 15 bases remaining between them. CDR1 and CDR2 from the germline V gene are DFQATT and SNEGSKA (reference sequence). This CDR3 is 14 amino acids long. CDR3 in amino acids: CSARINAGTGELFF. The CDR3 DNA reads TGCAGTGCCCGGATCAATGCGGGCACCGGGGAGCTGTTTTTT.

The chain has TRBV27 and TRBJ1-4; TRBD1 agrees at 12 bases. The germline CDR1 and CDR2 sequences are MNHEY and SMNVEV (reference sequence). This CDR3 has 13 residues. V dropped 10 bases and J dropped 7; count of bases not matched to a gene: 4. Here the CDR3 reads CAIGTGGFEKLFF. The CDR3 DNA reads as TGTGCCATTGGGACAGGGGGCTTTGAAAAACTGTTTTTT.

The rearrangement joins TRBV27 to TRBJ2-7; tentative D call: TRBD1 (6 bases). Germline loops: CDR1 MNHEY, CDR2 SMNVEV (reference sequence). This CDR3 has 13 residues. The germline V and J ends were trimmed by 7 bases and 4 bases, with 14 bases remaining between them. CDR3 protein: CASTTGFTYEQYF. The CDR3 DNA follows: TGTGCCAGCACTACAGGGTTCACGTACGAGCAGTACTTC.

This sequence joins TRBV19 and TRBJ2-5; D gene uncertain. CDR1 LNHDA and CDR2 SQIVND come from the germline V gene (reference sequence). The CDR3 sequence is 17 residues long. V lost 4 bases, J lost 1 base, and 19 bases lay in between. CDR3 bases: TGTGCCAGTAGTAAGAGGTTCCGCGACACGCTCCAAGAGACCCAGTACTTC. Its translation: CASSKRFRDTLQETQYF.

The rearrangement links TRBV18 to TRBJ2-1; 11 nucleotides match TRBD2. V shed 4 bases and J 5 bases; nucleotides not matched to a gene: 1. This CDR3 spans 14 amino acids. Germline lookup yields CDR1 KGHSH and CDR2 LQKENI. CDR3 loop: CASSQLAGDNEQFF. In nucleotides, the CDR3 is TGTGCCAGCTCACAACTAGCGGGAGACAATGAGCAGTTCTTC.

This clonotype appeared a single time. The V call is TRBV2, the J call TRBJ2-6, with D maybe TRBD1 (6 bases). The germline gives CDR1 SNHLY, CDR2 FYNNEI. The CDR3 covers 15 residues. V was cut by 6 bases and J by 2 bases, with 11 bases left in between. The CDR3 coding sequence is TGTGCCAGCAGAGACAGGCCTGCTGGGGCCAACGTCCTGACTTTC. It codes for CASRDRPAGANVLTF.

This clonotype was detected only once. This sequence joins TRBV7-9 and TRBJ2-1; TRBD1 might be the D (5 bases). Trimming left V 5 bases short and J 7 bases short, with 30 bases between. Germline V gene data show CDR1 as SEHNR and CDR2 as FQNEAQ (reference sequence). This CDR3 is 19 amino acids long. CDR3 coding DNA: TGTGCCAGCAGCAATTATGGATCGGCGGCTCACCATCAGGGTAATGAGCAGTTCTTC. Translating it yields CASSNYGSAAHHQGNEQFF.

This sequence joins TRBV30 and TRBJ2-5, with D unresolved. V lost 3 bases, J lost 4 bases, and 9 bases lay in between. CDR1 is GTSNPN, CDR2 SVGIG, per germline (reference sequence). This CDR3 has 12 residues. Here the CDR3 reads CAWRGNGETQYF. The CDR3 DNA reads TGTGCCTGGAGGGGGAATGGAGAGACCCAGTACTTC.

The chain uses TRBV28 and TRBJ2-7; possible D gene TRBD1, 6 bases. This CDR3 is 16 amino acids long. The germline V gene encodes CDR1 MDHEN and CDR2 SYDVKM. Trimming removed 2 bases from V and 2 bases from J, with 16 bases in between. CDR3 nucleotide sequence: TGTGCCAGCAGTTTAGTCTTCGACAGGCCGGCCTACGAGCAGTACTTC. Its translation: CASSLVFDRPAYEQYF.

The chain combines TRBV5-6 with TRBJ2-7, with D perhaps TRBD1 (6 bases). In germline, CDR1 is SGHDT, CDR2 YYEEEE. This CDR3 spans 14 amino acids. V dropped 2 bases and J dropped 3 bases, with 12 bases sitting between them. Here the CDR3 reads CASSFGTPNYEQYF. For the CDR3, the DNA is TGTGCCAGCAGCTTTGGGACACCGAACTACGAGCAGTACTTC.